The 13 T cell receptor beta chains below all came from one sample that was sequenced in a study of T-cell reconstitution after alpha-beta-depleted transplantation in children. Library preparation (for TCRbeta) was performed with unique molecular identifiers. TCRdb re-called the PCR reads through MiXCR, storing one row per CDR3 protein. The repertoire has about a million distinct CDR3 sequences, around 30% of them found once; the top ten carry 28%. The sample consisted of PBMCs, mostly from graft donor cells, taken 360 days after TCRalphabeta/CD19-depleted stem cell transplant. Every receptor here comes from a boy younger than two who had a stem cell transplant for SCID, so the T cells may come from the graft donor.

V and J are TRBV6-6 and TRBJ2-7, with D perhaps given as TRBD1 or TRBD2 (5 bases each). V was cut by 4 bases and J by 0 bases, with 7 bases left in between. Germline V CDR1 and CDR2: MNHNY, SVGAGI (reference sequence). The CDR3 length is 13 residues. CDR3 region: CASSWDHSYEQYF. In DNA, the CDR3 is TGTGCCAGCAGTTGGGACCACTCCTACGAGCAGTACTTC.

The rearrangement uses TRBV12-3 or TRBV12-4 and TRBJ1-1; 8 nucleotides match TRBD1. The ends lost 5 bases at V and 0 bases at J; junction bases unmatched: 5. The CDR3 spans 15 residues. The CDR3, as DNA: TGTGCCAGCAGTCTCCGGGACAGGTTGAACACTGAAGCTTTCTTT. Encoded protein: CASSLRDRLNTEAFF.

The gene calls are TRBV6-1 and TRBJ2-3; TRBD1 matches 9 bases. Germline V gene sequence: CDR1 MNHNS, CDR2 SASEGT. V lost 6 bases, J lost 5 bases, and 12 bases stayed unmatched. The CDR3 runs to 16 residues. The CDR3 DNA follows: TGTGCCAGCAGGAAAGACAGGGGGAGTTCGGGAGATACGCAGTATTTT. Translating gives CASRKDRGSSGDTQYF.

The rearrangement uses TRBV13 and TRBJ2-5, with TRBD2 as a possible D gene (7 bases). Trimming took off 5 bases at V and 7 bases at J, with 23 bases between the two ends. This CDR3 spans 16 amino acids. The germline CDR1 and CDR2 sequences are PRHDT and FYEKMQ (reference sequence). The CDR3: CASSPLRGGGLGTQYF. DNA for the CDR3: TGTGCCAGCAGCCCCCTAAGGGGGGGGGGCCTTGGGACCCAGTACTTC. Full variable domain (remainder filled in from reference TRBV13 and TRBJ2-5): AAGVIQSPRHLIKEKRETATLKCYPIPRHDTVYWYQQGPGQDPQFLISFYEKMQSDKGSIPDRFSAQQFSDYHSELNMSSLELGDSALYFCASSPLRGGGLGTQYFGPGTRLLVL.

The rearrangement uses TRBV6-1 and TRBJ2-4; perhaps TRBD2 as D (5 bases). The CDR3 is 15 amino acids. V was shortened by 11 bases and J by 0 bases, with 17 bases between the two germline ends. CDR1 is MNHNS and CDR2 is SASEGT in the germline V gene. DNA for the CDR3: TGTGCCGGTGCATTCGGGGTACTAGCCAAAAACATTCAGTACTTC. It is translated as CAGAFGVLAKNIQYF.

This clonotype came up a few times. The chain joins TRBV27 to TRBJ2-7; 9 positions agree with TRBD2. CDR3 length: 15 residues. J was trimmed by 7 bases and V by 5 bases; bases with no gene match: 12. Germline assignment: CDR1 MNHEY and CDR2 SMNVEV (reference sequence). In DNA, the CDR3 is TGTGCCAGCAGTCTAAACCCTAGCGGGGCGGGGGAGCAGTACTTC. It yields the protein CASSLNPSGAGEQYF.

This clonotype has just a few counts. V usage is TRBV4-1 and J usage is TRBJ2-3; a possible D gene is TRBD2 (5 bases). The CDR3 loop spans 16 amino acids. CDR1 and CDR2 (germline): MGHRA, YSYEKL. V shed 0 bases and J shed 1 base, with 11 bases lying between them. CDR3 loop: CASSQEPAAGTDTQYF. CDR3 bases: TGCGCCAGCAGCCAAGAACCAGCGGCGGGCACAGATACGCAGTATTTT.

Only a few counts were recorded for this clonotype. The chain combines TRBV6-2 or TRBV6-3 with TRBJ2-7; D gene uncertain. Germline V gene data show CDR1 as MNHEY and CDR2 as SVGEGT. This CDR3 has 14 residues. Trimming left V 8 bases short and J 0 bases short, with 14 bases between. Written as DNA, the CDR3 is TGTGCCAGCCTCCCCGAGGCCCTCTCCTACGAGCAGTACTTC. As protein: CASLPEALSYEQYF.

This clonotype was seen a handful of times. The chain carries TRBV20-1 and TRBJ2-7; TRBD1 is a possible D gene (6 bases). The CDR3 runs to 16 residues. Germline V gene sequence: CDR1 DFQATT, CDR2 SNEGSKA (reference sequence). Trimming stripped 6 bases from V and 0 bases from J, with 21 bases between. CDR3 in DNA: TGCAGTGCCCAGACAGGCAAACCCAACCTCTCCTACGAGCAGTACTTC. This gives the protein CSAQTGKPNLSYEQYF.

The chain links TRBV10-3 to TRBJ1-2, with D perhaps matching TRBD1 (5 bases). CDR1 and CDR2 (germline): ENHRY, SYGVKD. V lost 4 bases and J lost 4, with 22 bases in between. CDR3 length: 17 amino acids. CDR3 sequence (DNA): TGTGCCATCAGTGGGGGGAACCTTCCGGTGGGGAGCTATGGCTACACCTTC. Its protein is CAISGGNLPVGSYGYTF.

This rearrangement joins TRBV6-1 to TRBJ2-6; D not resolved. The germline CDR1 and CDR2 sequences are MNHNS and SASEGT. The length of the CDR3 is 18 residues. Between the trimmed V and J ends, which lost 6 bases and 0 bases, there was a span of 18 bases. The CDR3 here is CASSRKMAYSSGANVLTF. CDR3 DNA sequence: TGTGCCAGCAGCCGGAAGATGGCATATAGCTCTGGGGCCAACGTCCTGACTTTC.

The chain recombines TRBV6-5 with TRBJ1-5, with unresolved D. CDR1 and CDR2 from the germline V gene are MNHEY and SVGAGI. Trimming shortened V by 2 bases and J by 0 bases, and 5 bases separated the two germline ends. The CDR3 spans 14 residues. As DNA, the CDR3 is TGTGCCAGCAGTTACCACAGTAGCAATCAGCCCCAGCATTTT. This codes for CASSYHSSNQPQHF.

This clonotype was recorded a few times. The gene calls are TRBV12-3 or TRBV12-4 and TRBJ2-5, with TRBD1 matching over 8 bases. There are 14 residues in the CDR3. V lost 10 bases and J lost 5; bases outside the gene matches: 12. The CDR3 protein is CATSDVHRGETQYF. Here the CDR3 DNA reads TGTGCCACCTCAGACGTCCACAGGGGGGAGACCCAGTACTTC.